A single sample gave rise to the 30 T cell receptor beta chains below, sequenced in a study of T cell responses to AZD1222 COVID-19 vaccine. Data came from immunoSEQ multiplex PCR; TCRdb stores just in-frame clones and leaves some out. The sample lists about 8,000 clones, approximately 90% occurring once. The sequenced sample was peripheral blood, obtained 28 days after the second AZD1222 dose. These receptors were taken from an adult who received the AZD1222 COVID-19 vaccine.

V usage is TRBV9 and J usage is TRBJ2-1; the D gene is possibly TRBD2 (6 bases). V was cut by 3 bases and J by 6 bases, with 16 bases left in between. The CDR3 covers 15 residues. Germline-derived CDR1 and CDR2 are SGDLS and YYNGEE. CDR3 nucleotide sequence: TGTGCCAGCAGCGCCGACACGTTGGGGGGCAATGAGCAGTTCTTC. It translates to CASSADTLGGNEQFF.

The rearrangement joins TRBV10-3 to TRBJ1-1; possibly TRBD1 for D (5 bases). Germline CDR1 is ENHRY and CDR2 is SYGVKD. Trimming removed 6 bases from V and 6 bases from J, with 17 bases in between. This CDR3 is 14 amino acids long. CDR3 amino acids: CAIRSRELNPEAFF. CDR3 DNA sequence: TGTGCCATCAGGTCCAGGGAACTTAATCCTGAAGCTTTCTTT.

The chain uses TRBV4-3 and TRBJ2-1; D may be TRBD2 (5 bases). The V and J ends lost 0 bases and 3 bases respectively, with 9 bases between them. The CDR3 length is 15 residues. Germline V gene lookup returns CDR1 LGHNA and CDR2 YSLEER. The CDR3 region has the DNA TGCGCCAGCAGCCAAGACGGGGTAGGCTACAATGAGCAGTTCTTC. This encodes CASSQDGVGYNEQFF.

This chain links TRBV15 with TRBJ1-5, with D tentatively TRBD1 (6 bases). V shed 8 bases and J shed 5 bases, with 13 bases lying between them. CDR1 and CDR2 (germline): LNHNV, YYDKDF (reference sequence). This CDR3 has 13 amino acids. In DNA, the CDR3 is TGTGCCACCTCCGGGACAATCGATCAGCCCCAGCATTTT. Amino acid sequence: CATSGTIDQPQHF.

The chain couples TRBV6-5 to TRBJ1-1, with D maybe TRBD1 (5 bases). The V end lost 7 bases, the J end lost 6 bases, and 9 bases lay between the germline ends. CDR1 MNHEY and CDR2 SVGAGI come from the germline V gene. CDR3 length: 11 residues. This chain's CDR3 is CASTWGAEAFF. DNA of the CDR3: TGTGCCAGCACCTGGGGGGCTGAAGCTTTCTTT.

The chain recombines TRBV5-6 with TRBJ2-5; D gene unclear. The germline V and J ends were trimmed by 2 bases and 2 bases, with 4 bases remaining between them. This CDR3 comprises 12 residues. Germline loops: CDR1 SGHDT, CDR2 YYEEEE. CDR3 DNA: TGTGCCAGCAGCTTACTTCAAGAGACCCAGTACTTC. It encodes CASSLLQETQYF.

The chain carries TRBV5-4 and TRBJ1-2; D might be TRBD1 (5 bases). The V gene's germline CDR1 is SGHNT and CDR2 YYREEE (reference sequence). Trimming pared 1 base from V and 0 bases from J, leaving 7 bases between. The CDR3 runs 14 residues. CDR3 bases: TGTGCCAGCAGCTTGACAGGCTCTAACTATGGCTACACCTTC. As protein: CASSLTGSNYGYTF.

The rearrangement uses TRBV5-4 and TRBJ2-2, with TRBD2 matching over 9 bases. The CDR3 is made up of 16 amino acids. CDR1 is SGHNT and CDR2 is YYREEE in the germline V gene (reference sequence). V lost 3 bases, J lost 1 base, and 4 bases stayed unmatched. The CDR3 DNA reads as TGTGCCAGCAGCTCCGTAGCGGGGGAGAACACCGGGGAGCTGTTTTTT. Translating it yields CASSSVAGENTGELFF.

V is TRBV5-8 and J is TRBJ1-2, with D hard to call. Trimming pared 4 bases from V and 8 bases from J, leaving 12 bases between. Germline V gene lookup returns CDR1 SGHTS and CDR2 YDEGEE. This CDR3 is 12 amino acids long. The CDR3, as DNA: TGTGCCAGCAGCAGGAAACCGGGAGGCTACACCTTC. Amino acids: CASSRKPGGYTF.

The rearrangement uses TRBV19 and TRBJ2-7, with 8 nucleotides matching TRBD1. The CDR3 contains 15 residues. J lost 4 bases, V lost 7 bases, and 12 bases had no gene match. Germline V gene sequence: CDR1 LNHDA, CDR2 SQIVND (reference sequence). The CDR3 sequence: CASTPGQGSAYEQYF. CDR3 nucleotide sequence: TGTGCCAGTACCCCCGGACAGGGATCCGCTTACGAGCAGTACTTC.

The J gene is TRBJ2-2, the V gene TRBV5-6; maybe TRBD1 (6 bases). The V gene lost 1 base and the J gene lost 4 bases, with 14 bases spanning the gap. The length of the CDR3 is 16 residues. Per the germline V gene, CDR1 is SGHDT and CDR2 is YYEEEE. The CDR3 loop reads CASSLFWGRTTGELFF. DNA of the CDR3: TGTGCCAGCAGCTTGTTCTGGGGGCGGACCACCGGGGAGCTGTTTTTT. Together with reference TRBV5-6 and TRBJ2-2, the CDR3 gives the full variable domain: DAGVTQSPTHLIKTRGQQVTLRCSPKSGHDTVSWYQQALGQGPQFIFQYYEEEERQRGNFPDRFSGHQFPNYSSELNVNALLLGDSALYLCASSLFWGRTTGELFFGEGSRLTVL.

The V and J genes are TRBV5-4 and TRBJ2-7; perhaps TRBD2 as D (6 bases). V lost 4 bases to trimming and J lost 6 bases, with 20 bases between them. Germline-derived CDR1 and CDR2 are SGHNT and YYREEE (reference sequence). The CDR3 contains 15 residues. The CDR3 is CASSLGGLRGPEQYF. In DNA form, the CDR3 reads TGTGCCAGCAGCCTGGGGGGTTTACGAGGGCCCGAGCAGTACTTC. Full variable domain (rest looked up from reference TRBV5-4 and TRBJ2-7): ETGVTQSPTHLIKTRGQQVTLRCSSQSGHNTVSWYQQALGQGPQFIFQYYREEENGRGNFPPRFSGLQFPNYSSELNVNALELDDSALYLCASSLGGLRGPEQYFGPGTRLTVT.

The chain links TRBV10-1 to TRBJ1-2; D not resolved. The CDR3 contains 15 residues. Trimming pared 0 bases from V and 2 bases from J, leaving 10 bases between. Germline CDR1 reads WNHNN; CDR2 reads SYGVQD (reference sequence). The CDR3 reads CASSESKKENYGYTF. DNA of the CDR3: TGCGCCAGCAGTGAGTCAAAGAAAGAGAACTATGGCTACACCTTC.

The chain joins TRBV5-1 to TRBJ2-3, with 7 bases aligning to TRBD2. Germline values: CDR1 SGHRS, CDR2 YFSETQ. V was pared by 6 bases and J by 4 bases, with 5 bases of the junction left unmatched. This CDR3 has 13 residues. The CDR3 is CASKEGGADTQYF. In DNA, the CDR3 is TGCGCCAGCAAGGAGGGAGGGGCAGATACGCAGTATTTT.

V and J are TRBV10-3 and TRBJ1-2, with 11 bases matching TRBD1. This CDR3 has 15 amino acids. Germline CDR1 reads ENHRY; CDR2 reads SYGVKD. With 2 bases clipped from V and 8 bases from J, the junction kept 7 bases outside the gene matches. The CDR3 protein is CAISETGQGGEGYTF. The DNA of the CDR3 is TGTGCCATCAGTGAGACGGGACAGGGGGGAGAAGGCTACACCTTC.

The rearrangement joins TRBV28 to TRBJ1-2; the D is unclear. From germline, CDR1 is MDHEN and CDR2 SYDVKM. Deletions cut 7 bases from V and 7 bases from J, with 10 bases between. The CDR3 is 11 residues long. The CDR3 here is CASTSRGGYTF. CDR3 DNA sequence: TGTGCCAGCACCAGTCGGGGTGGCTACACCTTC.

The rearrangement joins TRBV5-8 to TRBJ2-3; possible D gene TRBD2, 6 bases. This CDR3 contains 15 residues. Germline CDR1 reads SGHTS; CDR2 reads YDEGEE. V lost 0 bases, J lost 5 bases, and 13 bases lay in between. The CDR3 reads CASSLVGGVQDTQYF. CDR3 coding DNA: TGTGCCAGCAGCTTGGTCGGCGGGGTGCAAGATACGCAGTATTTT.

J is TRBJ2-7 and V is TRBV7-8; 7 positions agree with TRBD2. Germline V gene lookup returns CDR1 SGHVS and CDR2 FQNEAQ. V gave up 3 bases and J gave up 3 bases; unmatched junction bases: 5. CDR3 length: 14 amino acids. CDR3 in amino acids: CASSFGEGYYEQYF. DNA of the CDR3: TGTGCCAGCAGCTTCGGGGAGGGGTACTACGAGCAGTACTTC.

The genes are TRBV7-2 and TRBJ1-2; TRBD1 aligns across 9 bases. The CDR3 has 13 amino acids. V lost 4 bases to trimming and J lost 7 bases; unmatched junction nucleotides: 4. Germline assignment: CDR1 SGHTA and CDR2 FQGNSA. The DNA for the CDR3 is TGTGCCAGCAGCTCACAGGGGGCGGGTGGCTACACCTTC. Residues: CASSSQGAGGYTF.

CDR3 residues: CASSSQGAGVPDTQYF. Written as DNA, the CDR3 is TGTGCCAGCAGCTCTCAGGGAGCGGGAGTCCCAGATACGCAGTATTTT. The rearrangement links TRBV11-1 to TRBJ2-3; 8 bases map to TRBD2. With 4 bases clipped from V and 4 bases from J, the junction kept 10 bases outside the gene matches. In germline, CDR1 is SGHAT, CDR2 FQDESV (reference sequence). CDR3 length: 16 residues. The full variable domain, rest sourced from reference TRBV11-1 and TRBJ2-3, is EAEVAQSPRYKITEKSQAVAFWCDPISGHATLYWYRQILGQGPELLVQFQDESVVDDSQLPKDRFSAERLKGVDSTLKIQPAELGDSAMYLCASSSQGAGVPDTQYFGPGTRLTVL.

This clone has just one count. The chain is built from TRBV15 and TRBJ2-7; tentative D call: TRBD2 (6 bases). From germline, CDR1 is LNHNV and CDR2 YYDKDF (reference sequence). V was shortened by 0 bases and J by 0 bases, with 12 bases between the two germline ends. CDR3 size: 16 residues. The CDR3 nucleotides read TGTGCCACCAGCAGAGATCCGTTAGCGGACTCCTACGAGCAGTACTTC. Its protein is CATSRDPLADSYEQYF.

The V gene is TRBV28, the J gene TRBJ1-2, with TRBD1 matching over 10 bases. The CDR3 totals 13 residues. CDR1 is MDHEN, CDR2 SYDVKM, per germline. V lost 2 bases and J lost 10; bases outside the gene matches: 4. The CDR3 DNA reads TGTGCCAGCAGTTTAATCGGGACAGGGGTCTACACCTTC. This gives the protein CASSLIGTGVYTF.

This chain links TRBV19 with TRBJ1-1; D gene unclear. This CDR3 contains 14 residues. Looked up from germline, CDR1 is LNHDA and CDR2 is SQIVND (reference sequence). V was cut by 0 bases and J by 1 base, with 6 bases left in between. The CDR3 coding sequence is TGTGCCAGTAGTATAGATAACCGGAACACTGAAGCTTTCTTT. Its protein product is CASSIDNRNTEAFF.

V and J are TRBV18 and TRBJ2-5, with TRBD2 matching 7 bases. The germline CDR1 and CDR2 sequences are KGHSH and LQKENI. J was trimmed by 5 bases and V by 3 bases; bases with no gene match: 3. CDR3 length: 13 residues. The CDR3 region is CASSPTSWETQYF. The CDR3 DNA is TGTGCCAGCTCACCGACTAGCTGGGAGACCCAGTACTTC.

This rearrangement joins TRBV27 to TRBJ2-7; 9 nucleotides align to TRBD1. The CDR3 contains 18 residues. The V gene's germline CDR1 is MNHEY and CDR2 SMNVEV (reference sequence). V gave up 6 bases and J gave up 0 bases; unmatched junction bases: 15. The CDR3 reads CASSTTGGSRYGSYEQYF. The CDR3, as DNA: TGTGCCAGCAGCACTACAGGGGGCTCGAGGTATGGCTCCTACGAGCAGTACTTC.

DNA for the CDR3: TGCGCCAGCAGCCAAGCCTGGGGCAGGGAACGCTTCGCCCTCCACTTT. Amino acid sequence: CASSQAWGRERFALHF. The rearrangement links TRBV4-1 to TRBJ1-6; D perhaps matches TRBD1 (5 bases). V was clipped by 1 base and J by 14 bases, with 21 bases between them. The CDR3 consists of 16 residues. From germline, CDR1 is MGHRA and CDR2 YSYEKL.

The CDR3 bases are TGCGCCAGCAGCTTGGGGGGCCCCAACGAGCAGTACTTC. This translates into CASSLGGPNEQYF. This chain links TRBV5-1 with TRBJ2-7; D possibly corresponds to TRBD1 (5 bases). Germline V gene lookup returns CDR1 SGHRS and CDR2 YFSETQ. The CDR3 runs to 13 residues. V lost 0 bases and J 5 bases, leaving 9 bases between the germline ends.

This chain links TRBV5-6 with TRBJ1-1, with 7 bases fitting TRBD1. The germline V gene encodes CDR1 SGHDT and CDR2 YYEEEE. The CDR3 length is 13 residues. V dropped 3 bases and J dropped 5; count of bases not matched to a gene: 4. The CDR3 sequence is CASSSPGGTEAFF. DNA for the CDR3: TGTGCCAGCAGCTCGCCAGGGGGTACTGAAGCTTTCTTT.

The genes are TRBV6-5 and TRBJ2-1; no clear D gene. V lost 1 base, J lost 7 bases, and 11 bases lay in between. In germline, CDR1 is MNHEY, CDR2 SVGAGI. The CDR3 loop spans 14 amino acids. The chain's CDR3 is CASSYLPGRNEQFF. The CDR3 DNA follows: TGTGCCAGCAGTTACTTACCGGGTAGGAATGAGCAGTTCTTC.

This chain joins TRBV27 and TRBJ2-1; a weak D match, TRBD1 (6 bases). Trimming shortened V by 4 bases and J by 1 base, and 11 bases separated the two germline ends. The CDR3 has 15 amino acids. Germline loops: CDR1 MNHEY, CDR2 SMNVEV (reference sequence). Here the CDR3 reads CASSYTGQSYNEQFF. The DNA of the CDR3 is TGTGCCAGCAGTTACACAGGGCAATCCTACAATGAGCAGTTCTTC.